A selection of T cell receptor beta chains follows, all from one sample in a study of control samples from healthy donors and cancer patients. Libraries were prepared by immunoSEQ multiplex PCR; TCRdb keeps only in-frame clonotypes and omits some of them. The table has under 50,000 clones, roughly 86% seen once. The sample was PBMCs. These receptors all come from a woman aged 55-69 years with lung cancer. Both conserved end residues are part of each CDR3. A D gene is named only where the DNA matches it firmly. Clone size is given for some rows only: seen once, a few or many times, or a class if the clone is expanded.

TRBV7-3,14,-,-,TRBJ2-1,TGTGCCAGCAGCTTAAACAGGCTCGACAATGAGCAGTTCTTC,CASSLNRLDNEQFF
TRBV29-1,12,once,-,TRBJ2-1,TGCAGCGGGGGACTCCCATACAATGAGCAGTTCTTC,CSGGLPYNEQFF
TRBV12-3/TRBV12-4,12,-,-,TRBJ2-5,TGTGCCAGCAGTTTCATGGGAGAGACCCAGTACTTC,CASSFMGETQYF
TRBV9,14,-,-,TRBJ2-7,TGTGCCAGCAGCGAGGGGACACGAACCTACGAGCAGTACTTC,CASSEGTRTYEQYF
TRBV4-3,18,-,TRBD2,TRBJ2-1,TGCGCCAGCAGCCAAGGAGTGAGCGGGGCTAGCTCCTACAATGAGCAGTTCTTC,CASSQGVSGASSYNEQFF
TRBV9,14,-,-,TRBJ2-3,TGTGCCAGCACCGCCTGGGGGGGCACAGATACGCAGTATTTT,CASTAWGGTDTQYF
TRBV18,12,once,-,TRBJ2-1,TGTGCCAGCTCACCAGGGGATCATGAGCAGTTCTTC,CASSPGDHEQFF
TRBV18,19,few,TRBD2,TRBJ2-3,TGTGCCAGCTCACCAATCAAGGAACTAGCGGGACATAGCACAGATACGCAGTATTTT,CASSPIKELAGHSTDTQYF
TRBV9,19,-,-,TRBJ2-1,TGTGCCAGCAGCCCCCGCTGGCTAGTTAACCTTAGCTCCTACAATGAGCAGTTCTTC,CASSPRWLVNLSSYNEQFF
TRBV4-2,16,-,TRBD2,TRBJ2-3,TGTGCCAGCAGCAATAGGCGGGAGGACCGCACAGATACGCAGTATTTT,CASSNRREDRTDTQYF
TRBV5-1,15,-,TRBD2,TRBJ2-1,TGCGCCAGCAGCTTGGGGTCTAGCGGGCTCGATGAGCAGTTCTTC,CASSLGSSGLDEQFF
TRBV5-1,15,-,TRBD2,TRBJ2-3,TGCGCCAGCAGCTTCGGGACTAGCGGCTCAGATACGCAGTATTTT,CASSFGTSGSDTQYF
TRBV12-3/TRBV12-4,12,-,-,TRBJ2-1,TGTGCCAGCAGTTTAAATGGCAATGAGCAGTTCTTC,CASSLNGNEQFF
TRBV4-2,17,-,-,TRBJ2-2,TGTGCCAGCAGCCTCAAGTCCAATCCATCGGCCTCCGGGGAGCTGTTTTTT,CASSLKSNPSASGELFF
TRBV6-2/TRBV6-3,16,once,-,TRBJ2-7,TGTGCCAGCAGTTACTCGGTAGTAGACCCCCCCTACGAGCAGTACTTC,CASSYSVVDPPYEQYF
TRBV2,12,-,-,TRBJ1-1,TGTGCCACCAGGGGCCCGGATACTGAAGCTTTCTTT,CATRGPDTEAFF
TRBV10-3,12,-,-,TRBJ2-7,TGTGCCATCAGCGTCACAGCCTACGAGCAGTACTTC,CAISVTAYEQYF
TRBV24-1,13,-,-,TRBJ2-3,TGTGCCACCAGTGATCCCCGCACAGATACGCAGTATTTT,CATSDPRTDTQYF
TRBV15,15,once,-,TRBJ2-3,TGTGCCACCAGCAGAGATCCAGCACCCACAGATACGCAGTATTTT,CATSRDPAPTDTQYF
TRBV6-2/TRBV6-3,19,-,-,TRBJ2-7,TGTGCCAGCAGTTCTGACTCCCACCCAACAGGGAGCCGATCCTACGAGCAGTACTTC,CASSSDSHPTGSRSYEQYF
TRBV5-1,16,-,TRBD1,TRBJ1-2,TGCGCCAGCAGCATGGGACAGGGGGCTTCCAACTATGGCTACACCTTC,CASSMGQGASNYGYTF
TRBV2,16,-,TRBD1,TRBJ1-3,TGTGCCAGCAGTGCGGGACAGAGACTCTCTGGAAACACCATATATTTT,CASSAGQRLSGNTIYF
TRBV7-3,16,-,TRBD1,TRBJ2-1,TGTGCCAGCAGCCAGAGTATCGGCAGGGGGTGGGATGAGCAGTTCTTC,CASSQSIGRGWDEQFF
TRBV5-6,16,-,-,TRBJ2-2,TGTGCCAGCAGCTTGGGGCCAGGCGCCGACACCGGGGAGCTGTTTTTT,CASSLGPGADTGELFF
TRBV13,15,-,-,TRBJ1-1,TGTGCCAGCAGCTGGAGACAGGAGGCGAACACTGAAGCTTTCTTT,CASSWRQEANTEAFF
TRBV13,19,-,TRBD2,TRBJ2-5,TGTGCCAGCAGCTTCACCGCTCTAATGATTAGCGGGAGAGGGGAGACCCAGTACTTC,CASSFTALMISGRGETQYF
TRBV11-2,15,-,-,TRBJ1-2,TGTGCCAGCAGCCCAGGGCCGCAGACGAACTATGGCTACACCTTC,CASSPGPQTNYGYTF
TRBV2,13,-,-,TRBJ1-5,TGTGCCAGCACTATCAATAGCAATCAGCCCCAGCATTTT,CASTINSNQPQHF
TRBV7-2,13,-,-,TRBJ2-5,TGTGCCAGCAGCTATTACAGGGAGGAGACCCAGTACTTC,CASSYYREETQYF
TRBV7-2,14,-,TRBD1,TRBJ2-3,TGTGCCAGCAGCCCCGACAGGGTAACAGATACGCAGTATTTT,CASSPDRVTDTQYF
TRBV11-2,16,-,-,TRBJ1-3,TGTGCCAGCAGCTTAGAGGTCCGGGGGGCAGTGAACACCATATATTTT,CASSLEVRGAVNTIYF
TRBV29-1,12,-,-,TRBJ2-7,TGCAGCGTTGAGGGGCACCGGGGCGAGCAGTACTTC,CSVEGHRGEQYF
TRBV4-2,15,-,-,TRBJ2-1,TGTGCCAGCAGCCAAGAACCGGGAACCTACAATGAGCAGTTCTTC,CASSQEPGTYNEQFF
TRBV11-2,16,medium-sized,-,TRBJ2-1,TGTGCCAGCAGGGAACTGAAGGGACCAAGCTACAATGAGCAGTTCTTC,CASRELKGPSYNEQFF
TRBV2,14,-,TRBD1,TRBJ2-1,TGTGCCAGCAATCCGGGACAGGCCAACAATGAGCAGTTCTTC,CASNPGQANNEQFF
TRBV27,14,few,-,TRBJ1-5,TGTGCCAGCAGTTTATCAGGGGTCAATCAGCCCCAGCATTTT,CASSLSGVNQPQHF
TRBV7-6,14,-,-,TRBJ2-7,TGTGCCAGCAGCTACGTGAAAGGGGCCGGGGAGCAGTACTTC,CASSYVKGAGEQYF
TRBV4-3,15,-,-,TRBJ2-3,TGCGCCAGCAGCCGAAGTTGGCTAGCCCGAGATACGCAGTATTTT,CASSRSWLARDTQYF
TRBV5-1,11,-,-,TRBJ1-2,TGCGCCAGCAGCTTGGGACAGAGCTACACCTTC,CASSLGQSYTF
TRBV14,17,-,-,TRBJ2-1,TGTGCCAGCAGCCTATCGGGGCTAGCCTACTCCTACAATGAGCAGTTCTTC,CASSLSGLAYSYNEQFF
TRBV4-2,14,once,-,TRBJ2-6,TGTGCCAGCAGCCAGGGGGCTGGGGCCAACGTCCTGACTTTC,CASSQGAGANVLTF
TRBV7-2,14,-,TRBD2,TRBJ2-1,TGTGCCAGCAGCTTAGTACTAGCGGGAGGCGAGCAGTTCTTC,CASSLVLAGGEQFF
TRBV11-2,17,-,TRBD1,TRBJ2-7,TGTGCCAGCAGCTCTCGGCCCAGGGGGCCGAGCTCCTACGAGCAGTACTTC,CASSSRPRGPSSYEQYF
TRBV3-1/TRBV3-2,15,-,TRBD2,TRBJ2-1,TGTGCCAGCATGGACCATGCTAGCGGTTACAATGAGCAGTTCTTC,CASMDHASGYNEQFF
TRBV24-1,14,-,-,TRBJ2-3,TGTGCCGCAAAAAGAGGAACATCTGCAGATACGCAGTATTTT,CAAKRGTSADTQYF
TRBV6-2/TRBV6-3,13,-,TRBD1,TRBJ1-1,TGTGCCAGCAGTACCAGACAGGGGATCACAGCTTTCTTT,CASSTRQGITAFF
TRBV4-2,16,-,TRBD1,TRBJ2-7,TGTGCCAGCAGCCAAGGGGGGGGACAGGGCGTCTACGAGCAGTACTTC,CASSQGGGQGVYEQYF
TRBV5-4,15,-,TRBD2,TRBJ2-3,TGTGCCAGCAGCTCTGCCCTAGCGGGACCAGATACGCAGTATTTT,CASSSALAGPDTQYF
TRBV5-1,16,-,TRBD2,TRBJ2-3,TGCGCCAGCAGCTCACTTAGCGGGAGTGGGGCAGATACGCAGTATTTT,CASSSLSGSGADTQYF